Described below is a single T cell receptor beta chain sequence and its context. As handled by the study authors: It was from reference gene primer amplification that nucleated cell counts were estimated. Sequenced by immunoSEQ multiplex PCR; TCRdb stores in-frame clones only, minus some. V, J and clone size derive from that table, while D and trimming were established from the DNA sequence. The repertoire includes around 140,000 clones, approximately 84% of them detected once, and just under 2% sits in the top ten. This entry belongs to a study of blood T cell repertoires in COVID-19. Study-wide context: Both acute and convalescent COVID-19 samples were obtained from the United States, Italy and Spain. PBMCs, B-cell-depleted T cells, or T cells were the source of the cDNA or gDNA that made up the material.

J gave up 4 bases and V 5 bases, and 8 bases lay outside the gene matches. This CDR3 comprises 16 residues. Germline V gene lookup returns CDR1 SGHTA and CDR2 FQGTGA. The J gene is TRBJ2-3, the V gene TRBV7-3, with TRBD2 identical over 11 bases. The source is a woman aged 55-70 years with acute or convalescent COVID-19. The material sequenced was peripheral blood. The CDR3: CASSPLAGGPADTQYF. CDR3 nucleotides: TGTGCCAGCAGCCCGTTAGCGGGAGGGCCGGCAGATACGCAGTATTTT.